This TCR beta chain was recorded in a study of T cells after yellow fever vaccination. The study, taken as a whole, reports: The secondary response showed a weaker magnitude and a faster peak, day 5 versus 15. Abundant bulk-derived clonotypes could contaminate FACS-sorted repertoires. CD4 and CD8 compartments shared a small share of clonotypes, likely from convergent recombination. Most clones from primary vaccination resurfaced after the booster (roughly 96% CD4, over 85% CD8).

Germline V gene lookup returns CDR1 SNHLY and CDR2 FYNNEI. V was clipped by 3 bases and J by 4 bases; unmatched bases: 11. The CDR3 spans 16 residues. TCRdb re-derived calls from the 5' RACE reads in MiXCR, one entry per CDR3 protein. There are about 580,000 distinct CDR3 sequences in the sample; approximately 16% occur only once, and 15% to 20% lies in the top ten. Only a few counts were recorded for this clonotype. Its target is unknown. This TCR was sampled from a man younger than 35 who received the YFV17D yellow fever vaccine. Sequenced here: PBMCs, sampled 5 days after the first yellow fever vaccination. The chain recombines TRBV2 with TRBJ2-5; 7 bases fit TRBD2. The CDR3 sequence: CASSERAGLSAETQYF. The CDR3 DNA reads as TGTGCCAGCAGTGAGAGAGCGGGACTATCTGCAGAGACCCAGTACTTC.